This TCR beta chain was profiled in a study of blood T cell repertoires in COVID-19. Overall study: COVID-19 samples, acute and convalescent, were from the United States, Italy and Spain.

Germline CDR1 is LNHDA and CDR2 is SQIVND (reference sequence). This CDR3 spans 12 amino acids. The V end was cut by 5 bases, the J end by 4 bases, with 8 bases between. In the source study's methods: Quantification of nucleated cells was approximated via reference gene primer amplification. The table came from immunoSEQ multiplex PCR; TCRdb's copy has only in-frame clones and leaves some out. V and J calls plus clone size are reproduced from that table; the DNA served to infer D and trimming. The sample records more than 250,000 clones, less than 90% being singletons. The source of this sequence is a man between 60 and 70 years old who had recovered from COVID-19. The chain uses TRBV19 and TRBJ1-2; a possible D gene is TRBD1 (6 bases). Material: peripheral blood. CDR3 protein: CASSDRIYGYTF. The CDR3 nucleotides read TGTGCCAGTAGTGACAGGATCTATGGCTACACCTTC.